This note documents a single TCR beta chain sequence. Its recognized antigen is unknown. It has no much larger one-base neighbor in the sample; base qualities were not kept. The data are from a study of patients and donors after allogeneic stem cell transplantation (dated by TCRdb to 2020 to 2021). CDR1 and CDR2, per the germline V gene, are SGHAT and FQNNGV. The CDR3 measures 15 amino acids from cysteine to phenylalanine. Kept here is only the CDR3 DNA, which spans 45 bases and is read in frame from base 1. The germline V and J ends show losses of 5 bases and 0 bases respectively, and no gene match explains 6 bases of the junction. The method behind the library was RT-PCR. The data were produced on a NextSeq 550. Using fastp trimming at Q25 and MiXCR clonotype assembly, TCRdb reanalyzed the public sequencing data and kept in-frame beta chains. Every distinct CDR3 protein forms one entry, paired with its most common genes and DNA. The sample table contains hundreds of thousands of distinct CDR3 sequences; only one count was recorded for around 16% of them. In total, the top ten clones hold less than 8% of the sample.

Sequenced input: blood, either unsorted or a sorted T cell fraction (not recorded which). Recombination joined TRBV11-2 with TRBJ2-7; 8 of the junction bases match TRBD1. This TCR derives from a human donor who was either an allogeneic HSCT recipient or a stem cell or donor lymphocyte infusion donor (not recorded which). It is not recorded whose cells these are; they may come from a transplant donor. The nucleotide sequence is given as TGTGCCAGCAGCACCATACAGGGGGACTCCTACGAGCAGTACTTC. Translated, this is CASSTIQGDSYEQYF.